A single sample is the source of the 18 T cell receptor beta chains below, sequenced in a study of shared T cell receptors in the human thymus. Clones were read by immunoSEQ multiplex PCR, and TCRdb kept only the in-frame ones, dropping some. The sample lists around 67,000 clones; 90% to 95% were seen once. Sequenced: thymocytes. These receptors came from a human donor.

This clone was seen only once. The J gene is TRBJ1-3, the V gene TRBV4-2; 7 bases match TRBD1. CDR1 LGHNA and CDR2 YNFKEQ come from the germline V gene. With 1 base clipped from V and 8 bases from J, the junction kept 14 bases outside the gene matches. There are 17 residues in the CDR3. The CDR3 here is CASSQARRQGGVDTIYF. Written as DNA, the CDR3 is TGTGCCAGCAGCCAAGCCCGACGACAGGGAGGGGTAGACACCATATATTTT.

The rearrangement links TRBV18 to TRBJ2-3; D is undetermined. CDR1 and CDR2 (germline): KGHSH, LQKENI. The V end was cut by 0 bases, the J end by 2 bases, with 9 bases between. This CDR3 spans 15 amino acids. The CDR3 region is CASSPPKRVTDTQYF. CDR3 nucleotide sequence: TGTGCCAGCTCACCACCAAAACGGGTCACAGATACGCAGTATTTT.

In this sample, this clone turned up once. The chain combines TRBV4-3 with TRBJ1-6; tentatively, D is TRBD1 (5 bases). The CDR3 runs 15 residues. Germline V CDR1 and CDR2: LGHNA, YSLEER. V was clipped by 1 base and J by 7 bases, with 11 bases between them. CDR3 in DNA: TGCGCCAGCAGCCAAGGGATCAGGGAAAATTCACCCCTCCACTTT. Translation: CASSQGIRENSPLHF.

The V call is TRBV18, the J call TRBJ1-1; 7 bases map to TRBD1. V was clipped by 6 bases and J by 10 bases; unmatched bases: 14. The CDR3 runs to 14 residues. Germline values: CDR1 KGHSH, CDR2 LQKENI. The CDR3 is CASSAETGTFGAFF. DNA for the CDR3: TGTGCCAGCTCGGCGGAGACAGGGACTTTCGGAGCTTTCTTT.

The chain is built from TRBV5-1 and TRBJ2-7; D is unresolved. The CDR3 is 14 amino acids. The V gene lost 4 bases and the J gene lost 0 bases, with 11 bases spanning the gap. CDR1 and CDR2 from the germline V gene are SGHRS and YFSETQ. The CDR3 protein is CASSKSESSYEQYF. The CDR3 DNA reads TGCGCCAGCAGCAAGTCCGAGAGCTCCTACGAGCAGTACTTC.

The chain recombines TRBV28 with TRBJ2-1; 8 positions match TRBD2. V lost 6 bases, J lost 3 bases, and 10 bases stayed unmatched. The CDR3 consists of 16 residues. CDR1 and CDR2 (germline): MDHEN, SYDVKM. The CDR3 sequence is CASSSILAEYYNEQFF. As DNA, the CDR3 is TGTGCCAGCAGCAGCATACTAGCGGAGTACTACAATGAGCAGTTCTTC. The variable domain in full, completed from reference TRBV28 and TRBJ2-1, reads DVKVTQSSRYLVKRTGEKVFLECVQDMDHENMFWYRQDPGLGLRLIYFSYDVKMKEKGDIPEGYSVSREKKERFSLILESASTNQTSMYLCASSSILAEYYNEQFFGPGTRLTVL.

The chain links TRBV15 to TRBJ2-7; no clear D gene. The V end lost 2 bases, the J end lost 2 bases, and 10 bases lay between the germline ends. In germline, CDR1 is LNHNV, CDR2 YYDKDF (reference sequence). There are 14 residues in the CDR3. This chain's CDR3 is CATSRTWTTYEQYF. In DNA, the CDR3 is TGTGCCACCAGCAGAACATGGACCACCTACGAGCAGTACTTC.

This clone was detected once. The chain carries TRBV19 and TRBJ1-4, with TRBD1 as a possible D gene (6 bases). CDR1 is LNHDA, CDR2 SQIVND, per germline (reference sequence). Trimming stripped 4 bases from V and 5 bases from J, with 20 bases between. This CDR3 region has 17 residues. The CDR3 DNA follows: TGTGCCAGTAGTAAACAGGGTCCGGCTGACCGCAATGAAAAACTGTTTTTT. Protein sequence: CASSKQGPADRNEKLFF.

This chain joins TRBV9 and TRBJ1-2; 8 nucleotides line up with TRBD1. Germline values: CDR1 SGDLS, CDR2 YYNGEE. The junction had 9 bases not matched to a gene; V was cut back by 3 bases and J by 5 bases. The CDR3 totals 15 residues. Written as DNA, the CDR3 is TGTGCCAGCAGCGGAGGACAGGGTCGTTTTTATGGCTACACCTTC. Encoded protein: CASSGGQGRFYGYTF.

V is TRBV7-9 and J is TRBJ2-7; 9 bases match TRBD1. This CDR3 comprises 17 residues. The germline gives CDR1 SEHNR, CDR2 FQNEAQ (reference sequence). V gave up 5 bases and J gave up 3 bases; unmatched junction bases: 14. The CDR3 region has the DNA TGTGCCAGCAGCAAACCCCCGGGGACAGGGACGATCTACGAGCAGTACTTC. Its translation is CASSKPPGTGTIYEQYF.

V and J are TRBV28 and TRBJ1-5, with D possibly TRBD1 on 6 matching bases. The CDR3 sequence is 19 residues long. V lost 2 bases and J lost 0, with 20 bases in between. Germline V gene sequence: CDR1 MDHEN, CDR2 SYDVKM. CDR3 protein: CASSLILRGAKNSNQPQHF. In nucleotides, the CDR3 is TGTGCCAGCAGTTTAATTTTGCGGGGGGCTAAAAATAGCAATCAGCCCCAGCATTTT.

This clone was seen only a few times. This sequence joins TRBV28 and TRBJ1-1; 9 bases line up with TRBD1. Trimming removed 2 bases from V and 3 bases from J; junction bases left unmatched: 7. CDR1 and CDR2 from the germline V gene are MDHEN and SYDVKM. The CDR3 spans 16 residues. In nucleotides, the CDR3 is TGTGCCAGCAGTTTAATGTGCCGGACAGGGGACACTGAAGCTTTCTTT. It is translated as CASSLMCRTGDTEAFF.

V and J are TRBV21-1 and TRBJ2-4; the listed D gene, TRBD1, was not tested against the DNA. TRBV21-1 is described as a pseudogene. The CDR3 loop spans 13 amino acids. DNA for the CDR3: TGTGCCAGCAGCAAGGCCAGGGGGAACATTCAGTACTTC. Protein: CASSKARGNIQYF.

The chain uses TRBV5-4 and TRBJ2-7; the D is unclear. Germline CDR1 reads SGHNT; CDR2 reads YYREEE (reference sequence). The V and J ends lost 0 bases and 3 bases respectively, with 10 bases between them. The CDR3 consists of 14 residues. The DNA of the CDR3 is TGTGCCAGCAGCTTGGGACCTCCCCTCTACGAGCAGTACTTC. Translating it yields CASSLGPPLYEQYF.

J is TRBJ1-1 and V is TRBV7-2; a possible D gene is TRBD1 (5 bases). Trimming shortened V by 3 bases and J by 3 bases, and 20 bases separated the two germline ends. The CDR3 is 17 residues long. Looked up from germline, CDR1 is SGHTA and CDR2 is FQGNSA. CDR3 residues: CASSFAHPLDIYTEAFF. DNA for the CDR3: TGTGCCAGCAGCTTCGCCCACCCCTTGGACATTTACACTGAAGCTTTCTTT. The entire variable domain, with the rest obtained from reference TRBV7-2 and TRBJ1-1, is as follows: GAGVSQSPSNKVTEKGKDVELRCDPISGHTALYWYRQSLGQGLEFLIYFQGNSAPDKSGLPSDRFSAERTGGSVSTLTIQRTQQEDSAVYLCASSFAHPLDIYTEAFFGQGTRLTVV.

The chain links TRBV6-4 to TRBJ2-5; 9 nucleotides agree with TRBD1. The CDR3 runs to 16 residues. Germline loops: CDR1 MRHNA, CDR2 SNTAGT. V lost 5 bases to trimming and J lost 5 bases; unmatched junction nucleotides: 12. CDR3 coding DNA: TGTGCCAGCAGTCCTACCAGACAGGGGGGGTTTGAGACCCAGTACTTC. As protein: CASSPTRQGGFETQYF.

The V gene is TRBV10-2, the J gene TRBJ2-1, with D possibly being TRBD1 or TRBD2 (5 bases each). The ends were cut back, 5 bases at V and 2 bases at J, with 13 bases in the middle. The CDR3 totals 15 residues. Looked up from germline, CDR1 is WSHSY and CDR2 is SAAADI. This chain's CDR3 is CASSFGTQTYNEQFF. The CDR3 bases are TGCGCCAGCAGTTTTGGGACGCAGACCTACAATGAGCAGTTCTTC.

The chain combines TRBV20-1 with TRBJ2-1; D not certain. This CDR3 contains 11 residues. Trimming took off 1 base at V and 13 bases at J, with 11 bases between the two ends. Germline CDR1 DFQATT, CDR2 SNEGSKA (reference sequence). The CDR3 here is CSARVGSFQFF. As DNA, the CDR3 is TGCAGTGCTAGAGTGGGTAGCTTCCAGTTCTTC.